This TCR beta chain was documented in a study of monozygotic twins with cystic fibrosis. As for the study in general: Library input was 2.5 to 3.5 micrograms of fragmented DNA, with about 15 PCR cycles. Overall study results and limits: Age, concordance and disease severity did not associate with shared CDR3 numbers. In 13 of 16 pairs, V gene usage was closest to the co-twin's.

Sequencing was performed with immunoSEQ multiplex PCR; in TCRdb, only in-frame clones are kept and a portion is missing. The sample records about 22,000 clones, around nine tenths being singletons. CDR1 is SGHNT, CDR2 YYREEE, per germline (reference sequence). Trimming stripped 2 bases from V and 0 bases from J, with 16 bases between. The CDR3 loop spans 17 amino acids. A word on this clone: The antigen remains undetermined.

The sequencing input was blood. This TCR came from a young woman with cystic fibrosis. The genes are TRBV5-4 and TRBJ2-3; D not certain. CDR3 DNA sequence: TGTGCCAGCAGCTTTTCTCCACCGAGCATCAGCACAGATACGCAGTATTTT. Its translation: CASSFSPPSISTDTQYF.